The 15 T cell receptor beta chains reported below all come from one sample, sequenced in a study of identical twins. TCRdb reprocessed the 5' RACE reads with MiXCR, giving one entry per CDR3 protein. The repertoire holds more than 400,000 distinct CDR3 sequences, with around 15% as singletons. This sample also belongs to another study, concerning yellow fever vaccine responses in identical twins.

Sequenced: CD4+ T cells sorted from blood. The receptors were sampled from a woman between 18 and 30 years old in good health.

This clonotype was picked up a small number of times. V gene TRBV29-1 combines with J gene TRBJ2-7; D perhaps matches TRBD2 (6 bases). The CDR3 sequence is 14 residues long. Germline assignment: CDR1 SQVTM and CDR2 ANQGSEA. The V and J ends lost 4 bases and 2 bases respectively, with 15 bases between them. The CDR3 region has the DNA TGCAGCGTTGCCTACGGGAGTAGCACCTACGAGCAGTACTTC. This gives the protein CSVAYGSSTYEQYF.

The gene calls are TRBV7-3 and TRBJ2-2; D assignment may be TRBD1 or TRBD2 (7 bases each). The V end lost 5 bases, the J end lost 2 bases, and 18 bases lay between the germline ends. Per germline, CDR1 SGHTA and CDR2 FQGTGA. The CDR3 extends over 17 amino acids. DNA for the CDR3: TGTGCCAGCAGCCAGGGGGGGTTCTCGCAAAACACCGGGGAGCTGTTTTTT. Translated, it gives CASSQGGFSQNTGELFF.

There are many counts of this clonotype. V gene TRBV5-1 combines with J gene TRBJ1-1; D call uncertain. Germline CDR1 SGHRS, CDR2 YFSETQ. V was shortened by 5 bases and J by 0 bases, with 17 bases between the two germline ends. This CDR3 region has 16 residues. CDR3 nucleotide sequence: TGCGCCAGCAGATTTTTCTCTTCGATTTTGAACACTGAAGCTTTCTTT. Translating it yields CASRFFSSILNTEAFF.

This clonotype was counted a few times. This chain joins TRBV11-2 and TRBJ2-1; 7 bases align to TRBD1. CDR1 is SGHAT, CDR2 FQNNGV, per germline. The CDR3 length is 14 residues. The junction had 9 bases not matched to a gene; V was cut back by 4 bases and J by 9 bases. In nucleotides, the CDR3 is TGTGCCAGCAGCTCGACAGGGCTAGGGATTGAGCAGTTCTTC. Translated: CASSSTGLGIEQFF.

This clonotype occurred a few times. The chain joins TRBV12-3 or TRBV12-4 to TRBJ2-7; possible D gene TRBD2, 5 bases. The germline V and J ends were trimmed by 7 bases and 4 bases, with 26 bases remaining between them. CDR3 length: 17 residues. The CDR3 is CASIPSPQRYTFYEQYF. The CDR3 region has the DNA TGTGCCAGCATCCCTTCCCCTCAGCGGTACACTTTTTACGAGCAGTACTTC.

The chain recombines TRBV6-1 with TRBJ2-2; 8 bases agree with TRBD1. The germline V gene has CDR1 MNHNS and CDR2 SASEGT. V lost 6 bases, J lost 4 bases, and 4 bases stayed unmatched. This CDR3 comprises 14 residues. DNA for the CDR3: TGTGCCAGCAGCTGGGACAGGAGCACCGGGGAGCTGTTTTTT. This sequence encodes CASSWDRSTGELFF.

The chain has TRBV6-2 or TRBV6-3 and TRBJ2-6; no clear D. Trimming removed 6 bases from V and 2 bases from J, with 14 bases in between. Germline CDR1 reads MNHEY; CDR2 reads SVGEGT. The CDR3 extends over 16 amino acids. CDR3 protein: CASSRPQGTGANVLTF. The CDR3 coding sequence is TGTGCCAGCAGCCGTCCACAAGGGACTGGGGCCAACGTCCTGACTTTC.

This clonotype was found many times. CDR3 bases: TGTGCCAGCAGCAGGACAGGGGGGAACACTGAAGCTTTCTTT. Its translation: CASSRTGGNTEAFF. V is TRBV12-3 or TRBV12-4 and J is TRBJ1-1, with TRBD1 matching 10 bases. This CDR3 region has 14 residues. J lost 1 base, V lost 6 bases, and 2 bases had no gene match.

The chain combines TRBV10-3 with TRBJ2-6; 9 bases line up with TRBD1. Germline V gene data show CDR1 as ENHRY and CDR2 as SYGVKD. Trimming cost V 6 bases and J 0 bases; bases outside gene matches: 6. The CDR3 length is 17 residues. CDR3 sequence: CAIRSGTGSSGANVLTF. In nucleotides, the CDR3 is TGTGCCATCAGGTCCGGGACAGGGAGCTCTGGGGCCAACGTCCTGACTTTC.

This clonotype was observed a few times. The chain has TRBV11-2 and TRBJ2-3; 8 positions match TRBD1. Germline CDR1 and CDR2: SGHAT and FQNNGV. Trimming removed 1 base from V and 1 base from J; junction bases left unmatched: 7. This CDR3 has 17 amino acids. CDR3 residues: CASSLGWDRLGTDTQYF. The CDR3 bases are TGTGCCAGCAGCTTAGGCTGGGACAGGTTGGGCACAGATACGCAGTATTTT.

This clonotype was found a few times. This chain connects TRBV19 to TRBJ2-1; 10 bases agree with TRBD2. With V trimmed by 1 base and J by 6 bases, 3 bases remained unmatched. This CDR3 comprises 15 residues. Germline CDR1 LNHDA, CDR2 SQIVND (reference sequence). The CDR3 protein is CASSIAASGSNEQFF. CDR3 sequence (DNA): TGTGCCAGTAGTATAGCGGCTAGCGGGAGCAATGAGCAGTTCTTC.

V gene TRBV7-8 combines with J gene TRBJ2-1; D call uncertain. Deletions cut 1 base from V and 6 bases from J, with 7 bases between. Germline lookup yields CDR1 SGHVS and CDR2 FQNEAQ. This CDR3 spans 13 amino acids. CDR3 sequence reads: CASSLDATNEQFF. CDR3 nucleotide sequence: TGTGCCAGCAGCTTAGACGCCACCAATGAGCAGTTCTTC.

This sequence joins TRBV4-1 and TRBJ1-2; TRBD1 matches 9 bases. V was pared by 8 bases and J by 5 bases, with 12 bases of the junction left unmatched. The CDR3 sequence is 15 residues long. Germline CDR1 reads MGHRA; CDR2 reads YSYEKL. CDR3 sequence (DNA): TGCGCCAGCGGCGCCACCCCGGGACAGGGTTATGGCTACACCTTC. Its translation: CASGATPGQGYGYTF.

The genes are TRBV6-1 and TRBJ1-6; 9 bases are shared with TRBD1. Germline V gives CDR1 MNHNS, CDR2 SASEGT. The length of the CDR3 is 14 residues. Trimming cost V 5 bases and J 10 bases; bases outside gene matches: 6. CDR3 loop: CASSPGTGFSPLHF. DNA of the CDR3: TGTGCCAGCAGTCCCGGGACAGGGTTCTCACCCCTCCACTTT.

There are a few counts of this clonotype. Here the CDR3 DNA reads TGCAGCGTGAGCCTACTAGCGGGTCCTGGCAATGAGCAGTTCTTC. It yields the protein CSVSLLAGPGNEQFF. The chain is built from TRBV29-1 and TRBJ2-1; 9 bases match TRBD2. The trim removed 6 bases at V and 6 bases at J, leaving 12 bases unmatched. The CDR3 length is 15 residues. CDR1 and CDR2 from the germline V gene are SQVTM and ANQGSEA.